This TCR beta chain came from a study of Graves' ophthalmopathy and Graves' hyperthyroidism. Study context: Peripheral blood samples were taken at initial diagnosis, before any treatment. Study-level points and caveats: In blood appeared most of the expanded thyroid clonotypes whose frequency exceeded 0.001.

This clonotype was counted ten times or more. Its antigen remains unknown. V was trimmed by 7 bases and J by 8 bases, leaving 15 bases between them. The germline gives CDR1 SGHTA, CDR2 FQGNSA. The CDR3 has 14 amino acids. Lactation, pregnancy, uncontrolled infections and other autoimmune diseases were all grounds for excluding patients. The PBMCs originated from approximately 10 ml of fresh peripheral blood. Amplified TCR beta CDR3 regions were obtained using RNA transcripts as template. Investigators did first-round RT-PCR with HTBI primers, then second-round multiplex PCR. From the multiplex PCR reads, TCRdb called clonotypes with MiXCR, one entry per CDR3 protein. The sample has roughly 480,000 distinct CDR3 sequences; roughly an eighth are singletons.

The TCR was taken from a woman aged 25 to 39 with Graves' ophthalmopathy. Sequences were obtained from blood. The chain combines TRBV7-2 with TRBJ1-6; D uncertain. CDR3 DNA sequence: TGTGCCAGCACCTCCACCTCAGTAGATTCACCCCTCCACTTT. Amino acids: CASTSTSVDSPLHF. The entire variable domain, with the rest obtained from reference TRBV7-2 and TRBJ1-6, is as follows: GAGVSQSPSNKVTEKGKDVELRCDPISGHTALYWYRQSLGQGLEFLIYFQGNSAPDKSGLPSDRFSAERTGGSVSTLTIQRTQQEDSAVYLCASTSTSVDSPLHFGNGTRLTVT.